This T cell receptor beta chain came from a study of blood T cell repertoires in COVID-19. Study information: The United States, Italy and Spain supplied acute and convalescent COVID-19 samples. In each case, the material was cDNA or gDNA derived from T cells, B-cell-depleted T cells, or PBMCs.

Trimming at V came to 8 bases and at J to 6 bases, leaving 18 bases not matched to a gene. CDR3 length equals 16 residues. CDR1 MDHEN and CDR2 SYDVKM come from the germline V gene. Cohorts were assigned according to the clinical history that participants reported. Cohort 3 donors counted as recovered after two negative PCRs, clearance, or resolved symptoms. Assay used: immunoSEQ multiplex PCR; TCRdb lists only in-frame clones, some missing. There are 80,000 to 130,000 clones in the sample; approximately 83% occur only once, and roughly 2.6% lies in the top ten. This TCR came from a woman aged 50 to 60 who had recovered from COVID-19. The chain is built from TRBV28 and TRBJ1-1, with TRBD1 identical over 7 bases. Sequenced material: PBMCs or T cells enriched from blood (not recorded which). CDR3 bases: TGTGCCAGCCTTTCTCCCCCCGCGGGAGGGGGCCCTGAAGCTTTCTTT. This translates into CASLSPPAGGGPEAFF. The variable domain in full, with the rest retrieved from reference TRBV28 and TRBJ1-1, is DVKVTQSSRYLVKRTGEKVFLECVQDMDHENMFWYRQDPGLGLRLIYFSYDVKMKEKGDIPEGYSVSREKKERFSLILESASTNQTSMYLCASLSPPAGGGPEAFFGQGTRLTVV.